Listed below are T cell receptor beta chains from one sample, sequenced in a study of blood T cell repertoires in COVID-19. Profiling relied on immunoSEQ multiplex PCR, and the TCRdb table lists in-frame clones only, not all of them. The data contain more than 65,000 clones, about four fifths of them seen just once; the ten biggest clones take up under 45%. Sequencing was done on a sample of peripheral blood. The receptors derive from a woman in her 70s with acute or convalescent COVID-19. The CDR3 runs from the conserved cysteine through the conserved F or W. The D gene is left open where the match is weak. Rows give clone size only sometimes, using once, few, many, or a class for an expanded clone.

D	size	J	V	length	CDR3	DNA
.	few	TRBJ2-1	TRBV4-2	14	CASSQRGSDNEQFF	TGTGCCAGCAGCCAGCGAGGGTCTGACAATGAGCAGTTCTTC
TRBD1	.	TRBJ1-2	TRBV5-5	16	CASSTLQGEILDGYTF	TGTGCCAGCAGCACCCTTCAGGGGGAAATCCTGGATGGCTACACCTTC
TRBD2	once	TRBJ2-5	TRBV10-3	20	CAISEYRTSGTGGGMETQYF	TGTGCCATCAGTGAATACCGGACTAGCGGGACAGGTGGTGGCATGGAGACCCAGTACTTC
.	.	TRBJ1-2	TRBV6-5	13	CASTAGRLEGYTF	TGTGCCAGCACGGCAGGGAGGTTGGAGGGCTACACCTTC
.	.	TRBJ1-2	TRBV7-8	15	CASSPRGGLSYGYTF	TGTGCCAGCAGCCCAAGAGGGGGTTTATCCTATGGCTACACCTTC
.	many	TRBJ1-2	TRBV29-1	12	CSVVGSQDGYTF	TGCAGCGTTGTCGGGAGTCAAGATGGCTACACCTTC
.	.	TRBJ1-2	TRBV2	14	CASSVSNGFYGYTF	TGTGCCAGCAGCGTCAGTAATGGCTTCTATGGCTACACCTTC
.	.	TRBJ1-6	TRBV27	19	CASSFYSSGLTGLGSPLHF	TGTGCCAGCAGTTTCTATTCATCAGGCTTAACAGGGTTGGGTTCACCCCTCCACTTT
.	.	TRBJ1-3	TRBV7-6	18	CASSLVGFGESSGNTIYF	TGTGCCAGCAGCTTAGTGGGCTTCGGGGAGAGCTCTGGAAACACCATATATTTT
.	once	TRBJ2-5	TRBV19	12	CASSTPGETQYF	TGTGCCAGTAGTACCCCGGGAGAGACCCAGTACTTC
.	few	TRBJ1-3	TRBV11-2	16	CASSLYSGGLGNTIYF	TGTGCCAGCAGCTTATATAGCGGGGGGCTTGGAAACACCATATATTTT
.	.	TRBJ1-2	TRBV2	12	CASTRTNYGYTF	TGTGCCAGCACCAGAACTAACTATGGCTACACCTTC
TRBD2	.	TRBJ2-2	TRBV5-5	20	CASSLGTSGKVRLGTGELFF	TGTGCCAGCAGCTTGGGGACTAGCGGGAAAGTGAGGTTAGGGACCGGGGAGCTGTTTTTT
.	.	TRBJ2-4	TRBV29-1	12	CSVEVRTNIQYF	TGCAGCGTTGAGGTGCGGACTAACATTCAGTACTTC
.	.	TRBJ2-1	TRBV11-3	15	CASSLDGRAYNEQFF	TGTGCCAGCAGCTTAGACGGGAGAGCCTACAATGAGCAGTTCTTC
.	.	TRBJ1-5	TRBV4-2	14	CASTPEVGSQPQHF	TGTGCCAGCACTCCCGAAGTGGGGAGTCAGCCCCAGCATTTT
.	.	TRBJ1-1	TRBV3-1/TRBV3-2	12	CASSQAGNEAFF	TGTGCCAGCAGCCAAGCAGGGAATGAAGCTTTCTTT
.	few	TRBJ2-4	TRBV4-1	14	CASSQDPSQNIQYF	TGCGCCAGCAGCCAAGACCCTTCCCAAAACATTCAGTACTTC
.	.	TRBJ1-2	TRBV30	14	CAWSPRQGYYGYTF	TGTGCCTGGAGCCCCCGGCAGGGGTACTATGGCTACACCTTC
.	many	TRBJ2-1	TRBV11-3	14	CASSLPNAPHEQFF	TGTGCCAGCAGCTTACCTAATGCACCTCATGAGCAGTTCTTC
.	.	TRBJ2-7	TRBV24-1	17	CATRGFRLTEGSYEQYF	TGTGCCACCAGAGGATTTAGACTCACGGAGGGCTCCTACGAGCAGTACTTC
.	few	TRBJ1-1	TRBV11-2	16	CASSLNLNRWGTEAFF	TGTGCCAGCAGCTTAAACTTGAACAGGTGGGGCACTGAAGCTTTCTTT
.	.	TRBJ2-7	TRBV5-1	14	CASSLEGRAYEQYF	TGCGCCAGCAGCTTGGAGGGCAGGGCATACGAGCAGTACTTC
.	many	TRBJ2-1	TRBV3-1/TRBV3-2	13	CASSSTRTSEQFF	TGTGCCAGCAGCTCGACTAGAACTTCTGAGCAGTTCTTC
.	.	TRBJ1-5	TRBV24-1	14	CATSDGQVNQPQHF	TGTGCCACCAGTGATGGCCAGGTCAATCAGCCCCAGCATTTT
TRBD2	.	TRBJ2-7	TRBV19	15	CASTRTSSSIYEQYF	TGTGCCAGTACAAGGACTAGCTCCTCAATCTACGAGCAGTACTTC
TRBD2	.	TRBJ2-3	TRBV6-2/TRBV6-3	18	CASSYFVVAGGFTDTQYF	TGTGCCAGCAGTTACTTCGTGGTGGCGGGAGGTTTCACAGATACGCAGTATTTT
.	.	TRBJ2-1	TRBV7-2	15	CASSQGGIPTNEQFF	TGTGCCAGCAGCCAGGGCGGGATTCCGACTAATGAGCAGTTCTTC
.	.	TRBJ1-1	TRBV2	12	CASSSTEAEAFF	TGTGCCAGCAGTTCCACCGAGGCTGAAGCTTTCTTT
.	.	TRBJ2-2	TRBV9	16	CASSVSGGGHTGELFF	TGTGCCAGCAGCGTATCCGGAGGCGGGCACACCGGGGAGCTGTTTTTT
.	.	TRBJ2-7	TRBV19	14	CASSIDGISYEQYF	TGTGCCAGTAGTATAGACGGGATATCCTACGAGCAGTACTTC
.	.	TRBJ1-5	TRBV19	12	CASSIRGQPQHF	TGTGCCAGTAGTATAAGGGGGCAGCCCCAGCATTTT
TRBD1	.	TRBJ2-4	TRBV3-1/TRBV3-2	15	CASSQGGTGRDIQYF	TGTGCCAGCAGCCAAGGGGGGACAGGTCGGGACATTCAGTACTTC
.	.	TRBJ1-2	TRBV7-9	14	CASSFTGIGYGYTF	TGTGCCAGCAGCTTCACAGGGATAGGCTATGGCTACACCTTC
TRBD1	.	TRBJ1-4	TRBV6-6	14	CASSQQGVYEKLFF	TGTGCCAGCAGTCAACAGGGGGTCTATGAAAAACTGTTTTTT
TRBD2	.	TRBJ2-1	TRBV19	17	CASSSHRSSGGANEQFF	TGTGCCAGTTCTTCCCATCGATCTAGCGGAGGGGCCAATGAGCAGTTCTTC
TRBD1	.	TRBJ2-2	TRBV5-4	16	CASSLGQGAGTGELFF	TGTGCCAGCAGCCTAGGACAGGGGGCGGGCACCGGGGAGCTGTTTTTT
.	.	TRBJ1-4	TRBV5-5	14	CASSSNRVNEKLFF	TGTGCCAGCAGCTCTAACAGGGTAAATGAAAAACTGTTTTTT
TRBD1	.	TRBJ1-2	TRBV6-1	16	CASSEWPGTANYGYTF	TGTGCCAGCAGTGAATGGCCCGGGACAGCAAACTATGGCTACACCTTC
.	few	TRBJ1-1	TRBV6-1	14	CASSDRARWPEAFF	TGTGCCAGCAGTGATAGAGCGCGGTGGCCTGAAGCTTTCTTT
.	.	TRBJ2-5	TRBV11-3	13	CASSLRDGETQYF	TGTGCCAGCAGCTTACGAGACGGGGAGACCCAGTACTTC
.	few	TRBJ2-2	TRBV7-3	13	CASSLRLAGELFF	TGTGCCAGCAGCTTGCGCCTAGCCGGGGAGCTGTTTTTT
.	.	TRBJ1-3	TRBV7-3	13	CASSTTRGNTIYF	TGTGCCAGCAGCACGACCAGGGGAAACACCATATATTTT
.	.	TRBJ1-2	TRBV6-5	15	CASTEVPTAAGGYTF	TGTGCCAGCACGGAGGTCCCGACGGCGGCTGGTGGCTACACCTTC
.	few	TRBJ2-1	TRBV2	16	CASSTGTSFTYNEQFF	TGTGCCAGCAGTACCGGGACTTCCTTTACCTACAATGAGCAGTTCTTC
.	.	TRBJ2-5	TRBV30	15	CAWSTPYGIQETQYF	TGTGCCTGGAGTACTCCCTACGGGATACAAGAGACCCAGTACTTC
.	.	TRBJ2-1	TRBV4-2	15	CASSLNWLVVNEQFF	TGTGCCAGCAGCCTTAACTGGCTAGTGGTAAATGAGCAGTTCTTC
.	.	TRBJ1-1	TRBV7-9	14	CASSVHGENTEAFF	TGTGCCAGCAGCGTACACGGGGAGAACACTGAAGCTTTCTTT
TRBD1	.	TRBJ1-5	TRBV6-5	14	CASSYRSGGQPQHF	TGTGCCAGCAGTTACAGGTCAGGGGGTCAGCCCCAGCATTTT
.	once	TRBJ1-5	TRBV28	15	CASSLWGRGNQPQHF	TGTGCCAGCAGTTTATGGGGTCGGGGCAATCAGCCCCAGCATTTT